The present TCR beta chain was sequenced within a study of cytomegalovirus exposure and HLA in healthy donors. On the study more broadly: Among 150 million to 200 million T cells, an earlier analysis found 90 million to 130 million unique TCR beta sequences. For the approximately 360 genotyped donors, 75% to 90% fell within the Caucasian-associated ancestry cluster.

This CDR3 has 13 residues. V was shortened by 2 bases and J by 6 bases, with 9 bases between the two germline ends. Germline CDR1 MRHNA, CDR2 SNTAGT. The PCR ran on 60 Vbeta and 13 Jbeta primers. Repertoires were generated with immunoSEQ multiplex PCR, while TCRdb's copy carries only in-frame clones and drops some. The sample contains tens of thousands of clones, 75% to 85% of which appear only once. The sequence derives from a man in his forties or fifties in good health and CMV-seropositive. Sequencing was done on a sample of PBMCs. The rearrangement links TRBV6-4 to TRBJ2-3; D gene uncertain. The CDR3 bases are TGTGCCAGCAGTGACCAGGATAGTGATACGCAGTATTTT. Amino acids: CASSDQDSDTQYF.